Each of the 24 T cell receptor beta chains below was sequenced from the same sample in a study of blood T cell repertoires in COVID-19. TCRdb's table, derived via immunoSEQ multiplex PCR, lists solely in-frame clones and lacks some. Altogether 95,000 to 120,000 clones are present, around 89% being singletons, with the ten largest covering approximately 4.4%. The sequenced sample consisted of peripheral blood. These TCRs come from a woman aged 50 to 60 with acute or convalescent COVID-19.

This chain joins TRBV27 and TRBJ2-2; the match to TRBD2 covers 7 bases. CDR1 and CDR2 (germline): MNHEY, SMNVEV (reference sequence). This CDR3 has 15 residues. J lost 4 bases, V lost 7 bases, and 9 bases had no gene match. Written as DNA, the CDR3 is TGTGCCAGCATTTTTCAGCGGGGATCCACCGGGGAGCTGTTTTTT. The encoded protein is CASIFQRGSTGELFF.

The chain combines TRBV3-1 (or the pseudogene TRBV3-2) with TRBJ1-4; TRBD1 agrees at 7 bases. CDR1 and CDR2 (germline): LGHDT, YNNKEL (reference sequence). J was trimmed by 7 bases and V by 4 bases; bases with no gene match: 12. The CDR3 runs to 16 residues. CDR3 DNA sequence: TGTGCCAGCAGCCTTACAGGGGTAGGAAGGGGTGAAAAACTGTTTTTT. Its translation is CASSLTGVGRGEKLFF.

V and J are TRBV7-2 and TRBJ1-6, with 9 nucleotides matching TRBD1. The CDR3 has 14 amino acids. J gave up 6 bases and V 6 bases, and 3 bases lay outside the gene matches. The germline gives CDR1 SGHTA, CDR2 FQGNSA. The CDR3 is CASRGTGLNSPLHF. The CDR3 region has the DNA TGTGCCAGCAGGGGGACAGGGCTTAATTCACCCCTCCACTTT.

This clone was counted once. This rearrangement joins TRBV13 to TRBJ2-1; D is unclear. From germline, CDR1 is PRHDT and CDR2 FYEKMQ (reference sequence). Trimming pared 4 bases from V and 8 bases from J, leaving 9 bases between. This CDR3 has 12 amino acids. The DNA of the CDR3 is TGTGCCAGCAGCTGGATGGGCGATGAGCAGTTCTTC. Its protein product is CASSWMGDEQFF.

This chain links TRBV19 with TRBJ1-5; no clear D gene. Germline V CDR1 and CDR2: LNHDA, SQIVND (reference sequence). Deletions cut 3 bases from V and 4 bases from J, with 10 bases between. The CDR3 loop spans 14 amino acids. The CDR3 bases are TGTGCCAGTAGTATTGGAGAGGGTAATCAGCCCCAGCATTTT. Translation: CASSIGEGNQPQHF. The full variable domain, rest sourced from reference TRBV19 and TRBJ1-5, is DGGITQSPKYLFRKEGQNVTLSCEQNLNHDAMYWYRQDPGQGLRLIYYSQIVNDFQKGDIAEGYSVSREKKESFPLTVTSAQKNPTAFYLCASSIGEGNQPQHFGDGTRLSIL.

The rearrangement uses TRBV20-1 and TRBJ2-2; D not resolved. CDR1 and CDR2 (germline): DFQATT, SNEGSKA (reference sequence). The V and J ends lost 5 bases and 4 bases respectively, with 5 bases between them. The CDR3 has 11 amino acids. The CDR3 DNA reads TGCAGTGCTCTCCTCACCGGGGAGCTGTTTTTT. Translation gives CSALLTGELFF.

The CDR3 protein is CASSREGIGEKLFF. The CDR3 bases are TGCGCCAGCAGCCGGGAGGGAATCGGTGAAAAACTGTTTTTT. This chain uses TRBV5-1 with TRBJ1-4; no clear D. Germline-derived CDR1 and CDR2 are SGHRS and YFSETQ. The CDR3 runs to 14 residues. The V gene lost 4 bases and the J gene lost 7 bases, with 14 bases spanning the gap.

The J gene is TRBJ1-5, the V gene TRBV19; 7 nucleotides agree with TRBD1. Losses at the gene ends were 4 bases for V and 5 bases for J; bases not matched to a gene: 8. The germline gives CDR1 LNHDA, CDR2 SQIVND (reference sequence). CDR3 size: 15 residues. CDR3 coding DNA: TGTGCCAGTAGTAGAAGCGACAGGGTCCATCAGCCCCAGCATTTT. It codes for CASSRSDRVHQPQHF.

The chain joins TRBV6-2 or TRBV6-3 to TRBJ2-7; 11 bases map to TRBD2. V gave up 5 bases and J gave up 5 bases; unmatched junction bases: 8. This CDR3 is built from 15 residues. Germline V gene lookup returns CDR1 MNHEY and CDR2 SVGEGT. The CDR3 protein is CASSGGTSGVDEQYF. The CDR3 region has the DNA TGTGCCAGCAGTGGGGGGACTAGCGGCGTTGACGAGCAGTACTTC.

This sequence joins TRBV7-9 and TRBJ2-1; maybe TRBD2 (5 bases). The germline CDR1 and CDR2 sequences are SEHNR and FQNEAQ (reference sequence). This CDR3 region has 13 residues. V was clipped by 0 bases and J by 9 bases, with 9 bases between them. The CDR3 protein is CASSLAGVREQFF. The CDR3 bases are TGTGCCAGCAGCTTAGCGGGAGTACGTGAGCAGTTCTTC. Variable domain in full (rest from reference TRBV7-9 and TRBJ2-1): DTGVSQNPRHKITKRGQNVTFRCDPISEHNRLYWYRQTLGQGPEFLTYFQNEAQLEKSRLLSDRFSAERPKGSFSTLEIQRTEQGDSAMYLCASSLAGVREQFFGPGTRLTVL.

V usage is TRBV6-1 and J usage is TRBJ2-7; D not resolved. V shed 2 bases and J shed 3 bases, with 14 bases lying between them. The CDR3 extends over 15 amino acids. Germline lookup yields CDR1 MNHNS and CDR2 SASEGT. CDR3 residues: CASSELAVDFYEQYF. The CDR3 bases are TGTGCCAGCAGTGAACTCGCGGTAGACTTCTACGAGCAGTACTTC.

The chain employs TRBV5-4 and TRBJ2-1, with D unresolved. Germline V gene sequence: CDR1 SGHNT, CDR2 YYREEE (reference sequence). The CDR3 consists of 15 residues. Trimming stripped 1 base from V and 4 bases from J, with 12 bases between. Written as DNA, the CDR3 is TGTGCCAGCAGCTTGAGTGGCGAACAGTACAATGAGCAGTTCTTC. Translation: CASSLSGEQYNEQFF.

This clone was recorded once. V and J are TRBV7-3 and TRBJ2-1; TRBD1 matches 7 bases. The CDR3 runs 13 residues. Germline-derived CDR1 and CDR2 are SGHTA and FQGTGA. After removal of 5 bases from V and 7 bases from J, the junction contained 5 bases not matched to a gene. The CDR3 nucleotides are TGTGCCAGCAGCCAAGACAGGGTTAATGAGCAGTTCTTC. The encoded protein is CASSQDRVNEQFF.

J is TRBJ2-5 and V is TRBV6-5; D is unclear. The length of the CDR3 is 14 residues. Between the trimmed V and J ends, which lost 2 bases and 1 base, there was a span of 8 bases. Germline loops: CDR1 MNHEY, CDR2 SVGAGI. In nucleotides, the CDR3 is TGTGCCAGCAGTTACAAGCGCAGCCAAGAGACCCAGTACTTC. This sequence encodes CASSYKRSQETQYF.

J is TRBJ1-1 and V is TRBV6-5, with TRBD1 as a possible D gene (5 bases). V lost 5 bases to trimming and J lost 1 base, with 8 bases between them. The CDR3 spans 13 residues. Germline assignment: CDR1 MNHEY and CDR2 SVGAGI. CDR3 region: CASSKTENTEAFF. The CDR3 DNA is TGTGCCAGCAGTAAGACAGAGAACACTGAAGCTTTCTTT.

The chain is built from TRBV28 and TRBJ1-2; D call uncertain. Trimming left V 6 bases short and J 3 bases short, with 8 bases between. This CDR3 is 12 amino acids long. The germline gives CDR1 MDHEN, CDR2 SYDVKM. Here the CDR3 reads CASRPSYYGYTF. CDR3 coding DNA: TGTGCCAGCAGACCGAGCTACTATGGCTACACCTTC.

The CDR3 nucleotides are TGTGTCAGAAGCTTAGCCATCCCCAGGGGGCAGGGAGGTGAAGCTTTCTTT. This translates into CVRSLAIPRGQGGEAFF. The gene calls are TRBV7-5 and TRBJ1-1; the table's TRBD1 call for D was not verified on the DNA. TRBV7-5 is a known pseudogene. This CDR3 is 17 amino acids long.

V gene TRBV29-1 combines with J gene TRBJ1-2; 9 bases match TRBD1. Trimming took 7 bases from V and 8 from J; bases not matched to a gene: 8. Germline loops: CDR1 SQVTM, CDR2 ANQGSEA. The CDR3 runs 12 residues. The CDR3 region is CSALRQGGGYTF. In DNA form, the CDR3 reads TGCAGCGCCCTTCGACAGGGGGGAGGCTACACCTTC.

The chain recombines TRBV6-4 with TRBJ2-1, with a tentative D call TRBD2 (5 bases). The length of the CDR3 is 15 residues. V was trimmed by 3 bases and J by 4 bases, leaving 13 bases between them. The germline gives CDR1 MRHNA, CDR2 SNTAGT. This CDR3 is CASSEEDGWYNEQFF. Written as DNA, the CDR3 is TGTGCCAGCAGTGAGGAGGACGGGTGGTACAATGAGCAGTTCTTC.

V usage is TRBV2 and J usage is TRBJ1-3; D not resolved. Looked up from germline, CDR1 is SNHLY and CDR2 is FYNNEI. V lost 6 bases and J 0 bases, leaving 12 bases between the germline ends. This CDR3 has 15 residues. The CDR3 reads CASRDSGSSGNTIYF. The DNA for the CDR3 is TGTGCCAGCAGGGATTCGGGAAGCTCTGGAAACACCATATATTTT.

The chain links TRBV7-2 to TRBJ1-2, with a possible D match to TRBD1 (5 bases). The CDR3 extends over 12 amino acids. Germline-derived CDR1 and CDR2 are SGHTA and FQGNSA. Trimming removed 0 bases at V and 12 bases at J, with 11 bases between. The CDR3 reads CASSLAQGTHTF. The DNA of the CDR3 is TGTGCCAGCAGCTTAGCGCAAGGGACTCACACCTTC.

The rearrangement links TRBV30 to TRBJ1-2, with 7 bases that match TRBD1. Germline V gene lookup returns CDR1 GTSNPN and CDR2 SVGIG (reference sequence). The CDR3 is 14 residues long. The J segment lost 6 bases and the V segment lost 2 bases, leaving 9 bases of the junction unmatched. In nucleotides, the CDR3 is TGTGCCTGGAGTCCCCACAGGGGTTGGAATGGCTACACCTTC. The encoded protein is CAWSPHRGWNGYTF.

This chain links TRBV28 with TRBJ1-5; TRBD1 matches 7 bases. CDR3 size: 15 residues. Trimming cost V 6 bases and J 1 base; bases outside gene matches: 6. Germline CDR1 and CDR2: MDHEN and SYDVKM. The CDR3 DNA is TGTGCCAGCAGACAGTCGACAGGGAGCAATCAGCCCCAGCATTTT. This sequence encodes CASRQSTGSNQPQHF.

The gene calls are TRBV9 and TRBJ2-1, with no clear D. Per germline, CDR1 SGDLS and CDR2 YYNGEE. V lost 0 bases and J 10 bases, leaving 11 bases between the germline ends. The CDR3 length is 13 residues. CDR3 bases: TGTGCCAGCAGCGTAGACCGGCTAGGAGAGCAGTTCTTC. It encodes CASSVDRLGEQFF.